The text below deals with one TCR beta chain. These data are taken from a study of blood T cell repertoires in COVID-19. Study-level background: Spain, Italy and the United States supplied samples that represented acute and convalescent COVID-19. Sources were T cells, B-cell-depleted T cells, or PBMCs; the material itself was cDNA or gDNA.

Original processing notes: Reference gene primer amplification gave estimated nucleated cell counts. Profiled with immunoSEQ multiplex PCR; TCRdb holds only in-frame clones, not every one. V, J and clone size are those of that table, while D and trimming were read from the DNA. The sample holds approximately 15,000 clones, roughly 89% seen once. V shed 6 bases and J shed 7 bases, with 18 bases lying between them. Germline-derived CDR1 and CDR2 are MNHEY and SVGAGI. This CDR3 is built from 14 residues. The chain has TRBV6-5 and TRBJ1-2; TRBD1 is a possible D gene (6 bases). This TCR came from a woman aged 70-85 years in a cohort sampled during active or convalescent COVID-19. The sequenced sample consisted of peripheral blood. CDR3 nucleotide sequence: TGTGCCAGCAGGGACACAGGGTATCCAGGTGGCTACACCTTC. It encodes CASRDTGYPGGYTF.